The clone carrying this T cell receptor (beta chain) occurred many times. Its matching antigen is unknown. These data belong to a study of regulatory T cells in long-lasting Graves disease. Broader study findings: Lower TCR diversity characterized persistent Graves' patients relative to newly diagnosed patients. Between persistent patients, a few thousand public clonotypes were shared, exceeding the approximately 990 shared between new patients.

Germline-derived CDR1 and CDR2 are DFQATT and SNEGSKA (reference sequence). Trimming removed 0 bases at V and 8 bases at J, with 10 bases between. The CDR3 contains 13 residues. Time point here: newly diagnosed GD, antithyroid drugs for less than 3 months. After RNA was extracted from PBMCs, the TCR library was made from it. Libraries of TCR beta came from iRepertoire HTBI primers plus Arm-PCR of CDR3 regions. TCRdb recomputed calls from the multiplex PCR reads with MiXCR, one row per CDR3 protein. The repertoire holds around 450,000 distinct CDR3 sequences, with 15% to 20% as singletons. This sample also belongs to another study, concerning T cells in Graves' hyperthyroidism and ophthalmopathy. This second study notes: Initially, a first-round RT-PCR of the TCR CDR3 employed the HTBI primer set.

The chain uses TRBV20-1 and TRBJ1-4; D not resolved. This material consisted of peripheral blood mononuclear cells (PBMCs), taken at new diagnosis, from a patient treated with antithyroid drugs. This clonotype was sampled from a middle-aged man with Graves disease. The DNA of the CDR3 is TGCAGTGCTAGAGATACCGGGTCCGAAAAACTGTTTTTT. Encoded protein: CSARDTGSEKLFF.